This T cell receptor beta chain was sequenced during a study of human T cells and chemical hapten exposure. Looking at the study overall: Patch tests applied 0.01% DPC to the upper back, read at 6 days.

This clonotype was observed at least ten times. What it binds is not known. TCRdb independently ran MiXCR on the RACE reads; one entry per CDR3 protein. The table shows approximately 95,000 distinct CDR3 sequences, with around 10% occurring only once. V lost 10 bases to trimming and J lost 3 bases; unmatched junction nucleotides: 5. The CDR3 loop spans 14 amino acids. In germline, CDR1 is MNHEY, CDR2 SVGAGI. Time point indicated: patch test 2, 6 weeks after DPC sensitization. The sample's treatment: therapeutic diphenylcyclopropenone sensitization with weekly scalp DPC. Study-wide points: The donors suffered from alopecia, so their immune response may not match that of healthy people. Among TCRs, those above 1 in 1000 frequency were unaffected by DPC sensitization.

This sequence originates from a woman aged 40 to 55 with alopecia areata. Some clones in this sample may be carry-over from other donors' samples. Sequenced here: whole blood, sampled in connection with sensitization to the hapten diphenylcyclopropenone (DPC). The rearrangement links TRBV6-5 to TRBJ1-3; 11 nucleotides match TRBD1. The CDR3 bases are TGTGCCACCGGACAGGGGGCGAGTGGAAACACCATATATTTT. The encoded protein is CATGQGASGNTIYF.